This T cell receptor (beta chain) was captured by sequencing in a study of blood T cells in healthy people across ages. Overall study results and limits: Older age went with lower TCR beta diversity per million T cells, in a roughly linear way.

In germline, CDR1 is MNHNY, CDR2 SVGAGI (reference sequence). Between the trimmed V and J ends, which lost 6 bases and 6 bases, there was a span of 21 bases. There are 15 residues in the CDR3. Next came a second PCR, run for 7 to 11 cycles, which used a sample-barcoded 5' primer along with a J-beta primer mix. Every single cDNA molecule received a tag from a template-switch adaptor with 12 random nucleotides. TCRdb recomputed calls from the 5' RACE reads with MiXCR, one row per CDR3 protein. The data contain about 800,000 distinct CDR3 sequences, about three fifths of them singletons. This clonotype showed up just a few times. The target antigen is unknown.

Sequences were obtained from blood. The chain uses TRBV6-6 and TRBJ2-7; D not resolved. The receptor's source is a man aged 25 to 40 in good health. CDR3 sequence reads: CASRPPTVSFFEQYF. CDR3 nucleotides: TGTGCCAGCAGACCTCCAACCGTTTCCTTTTTCGAGCAGTACTTC.